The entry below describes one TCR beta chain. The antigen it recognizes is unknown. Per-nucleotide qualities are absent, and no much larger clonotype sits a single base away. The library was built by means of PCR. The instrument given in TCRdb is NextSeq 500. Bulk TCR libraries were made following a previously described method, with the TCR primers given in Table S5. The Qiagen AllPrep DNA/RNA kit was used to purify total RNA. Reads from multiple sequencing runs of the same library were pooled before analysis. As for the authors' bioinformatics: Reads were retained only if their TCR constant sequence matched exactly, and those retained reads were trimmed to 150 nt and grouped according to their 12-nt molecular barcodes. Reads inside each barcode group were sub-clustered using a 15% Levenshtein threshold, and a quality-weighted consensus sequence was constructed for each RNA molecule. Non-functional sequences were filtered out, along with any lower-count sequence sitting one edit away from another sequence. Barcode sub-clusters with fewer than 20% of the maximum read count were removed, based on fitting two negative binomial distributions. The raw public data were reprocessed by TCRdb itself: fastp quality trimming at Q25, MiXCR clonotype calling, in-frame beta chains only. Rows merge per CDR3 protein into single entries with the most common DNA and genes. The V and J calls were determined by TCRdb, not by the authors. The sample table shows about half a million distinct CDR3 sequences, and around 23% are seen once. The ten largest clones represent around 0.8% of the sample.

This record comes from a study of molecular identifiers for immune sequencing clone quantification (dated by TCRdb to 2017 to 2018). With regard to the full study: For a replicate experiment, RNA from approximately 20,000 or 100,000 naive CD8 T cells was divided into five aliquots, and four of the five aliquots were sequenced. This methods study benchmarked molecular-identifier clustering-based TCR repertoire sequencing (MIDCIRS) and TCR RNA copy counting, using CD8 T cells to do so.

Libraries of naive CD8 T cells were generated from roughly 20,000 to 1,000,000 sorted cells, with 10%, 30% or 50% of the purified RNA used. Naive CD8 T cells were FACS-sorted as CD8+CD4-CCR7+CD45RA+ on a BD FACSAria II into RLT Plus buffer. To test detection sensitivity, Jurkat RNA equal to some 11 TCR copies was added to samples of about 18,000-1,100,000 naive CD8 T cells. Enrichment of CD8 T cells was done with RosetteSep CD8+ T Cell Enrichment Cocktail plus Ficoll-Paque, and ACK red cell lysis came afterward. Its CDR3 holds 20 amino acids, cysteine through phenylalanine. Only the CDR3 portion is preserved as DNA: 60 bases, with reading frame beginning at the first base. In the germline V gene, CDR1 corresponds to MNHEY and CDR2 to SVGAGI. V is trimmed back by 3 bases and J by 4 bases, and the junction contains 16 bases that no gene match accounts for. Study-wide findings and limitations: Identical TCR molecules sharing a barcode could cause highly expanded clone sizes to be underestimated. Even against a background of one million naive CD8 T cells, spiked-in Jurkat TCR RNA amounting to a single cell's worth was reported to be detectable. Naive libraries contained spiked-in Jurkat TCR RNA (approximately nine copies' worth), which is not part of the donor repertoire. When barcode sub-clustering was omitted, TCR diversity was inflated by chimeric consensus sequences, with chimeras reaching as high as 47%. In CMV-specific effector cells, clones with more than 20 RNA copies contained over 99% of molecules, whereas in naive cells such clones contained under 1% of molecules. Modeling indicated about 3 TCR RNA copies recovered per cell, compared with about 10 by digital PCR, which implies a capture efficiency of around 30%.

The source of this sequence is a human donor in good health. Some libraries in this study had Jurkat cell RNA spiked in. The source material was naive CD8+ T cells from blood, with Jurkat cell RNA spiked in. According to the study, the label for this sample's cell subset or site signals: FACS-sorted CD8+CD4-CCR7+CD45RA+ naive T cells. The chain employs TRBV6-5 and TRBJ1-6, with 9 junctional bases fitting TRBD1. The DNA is TGTGCCAGCAGTTATTCACCCGGACAGGGGATCGGGCCTTATAATTCACCCCTCCACTTT. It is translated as CASSYSPGQGIGPYNSPLHF.